These T cell receptor beta chains were read from a single sample in a study of Graves' ophthalmopathy and Graves' hyperthyroidism. One entry per CDR3 protein results from TCRdb running MiXCR on the multiplex PCR reads. The data hold 200,000 to 250,000 distinct CDR3 sequences, with around a fifth observed a single time. The specimen was peripheral blood. These receptors were obtained from a woman between 50 and 59 years old with Graves' ophthalmopathy. The CDR3 runs from the conserved cysteine through the conserved F or W. A D gene is named only where the DNA matches it firmly. A clone size is listed for some rows: how often the clone was seen (once, few, many), or a class if it is expanded.

v_call,clone_size,d_call,j_call,cdr3_aa,cdr3_nt
TRBV19,-,-,TRBJ1-5,CASSSTGNSNQPQHF,TGTGCCAGTAGTTCGACAGGAAATAGCAATCAGCCCCAGCATTTT
TRBV5-1,few,-,TRBJ2-2,CASSTGGGGPGELFF,TGCGCCAGCAGCACGGGAGGAGGGGGCCCCGGGGAGCTGTTTTTT
TRBV20-1,many,-,TRBJ2-7,CSARETGAGTYEQYF,TGCAGTGCTAGAGAAACAGGGGCGGGGACCTACGAGCAGTACTTC
TRBV6-1,-,TRBD1,TRBJ2-2,CASTLQGATGELFF,TGTGCCAGCACCCTTCAGGGGGCTACCGGGGAGCTGTTTTTT
TRBV12-3/TRBV12-4,many,-,TRBJ2-7,CASRAGRPYEQYF,TGTGCCAGCAGGGCCGGAAGACCCTACGAGCAGTACTTC
TRBV28,many,-,TRBJ1-1,CASTRGAEAFF,TGTGCCAGCACCCGGGGGGCTGAAGCTTTCTTT
TRBV6-1,-,TRBD2,TRBJ2-7,CASREREAFYEQYF,TGTGCCAGCAGGGAGCGGGAGGCTTTCTACGAGCAGTACTTC
TRBV4-1,many,TRBD1,TRBJ1-1,CASSQTDRGQAFF,TGCGCCAGCAGCCAAACGGACAGGGGGCAAGCTTTCTTT
TRBV29-1,-,-,TRBJ1-3,CSVEVFQRSGNTIYF,TGCAGCGTTGAAGTTTTCCAGCGCTCTGGAAACACCATATATTTT
TRBV27,many,TRBD2,TRBJ2-7,CASSRTSGRINEQYF,TGTGCCAGCAGCAGAACTAGCGGGAGAATAAACGAGCAGTACTTC
TRBV6-5,-,-,TRBJ2-7,CASSYSVGMRGAYEQYF,TGTGCCAGCAGTTACTCGGTAGGGATGAGGGGAGCCTACGAGCAGTACTTC
TRBV6-2/TRBV6-3,few,-,TRBJ1-2,CASSYVQGGYTF,TGTGCCAGCAGTTACGTCCAGGGGGGCTACACCTTC
TRBV5-1,-,-,TRBJ1-5,CASSKSSGPNQPQHF,TGCGCCAGCAGCAAAAGTTCAGGGCCCAATCAGCCCCAGCATTTT
TRBV5-1,few,-,TRBJ1-6,CASSLGHTSYNSPLHF,TGCGCCAGCAGCTTGGGACACACCTCCTATAATTCACCCCTCCACTTT
TRBV12-3/TRBV12-4,many,-,TRBJ2-7,CASSLAGVGEQYF,TGTGCCAGCAGTTTGGCAGGGGTAGGTGAGCAGTACTTC
TRBV10-3,many,-,TRBJ1-1,CAISGGQLNTEAFF,TGTGCCATCAGTGGAGGACAGTTGAACACTGAAGCTTTCTTT
TRBV20-1,many,-,TRBJ1-1,CSVNGGRAEAFF,TGCAGTGTGAATGGGGGTAGGGCTGAAGCTTTCTTT
TRBV11-1,few,-,TRBJ2-5,CASSLAPGEAQYF,TGTGCCAGCAGCTTAGCGCCGGGGGAGGCCCAGTACTTC
TRBV14,-,-,TRBJ1-1,CASSQDYSGEAFF,TGTGCCAGCAGCCAAGATTACTCCGGGGAGGCTTTCTTT
TRBV29-1,-,-,TRBJ2-5,CSVEGRREETQYF,TGCAGCGTTGAGGGGCGGAGAGAAGAGACCCAGTACTTC
TRBV7-2,-,-,TRBJ2-7,CASSTRQGLEQYF,TGTGCCAGCAGCACGAGGCAGGGCCTGGAGCAGTACTTC
TRBV2,-,TRBD1,TRBJ1-2,CASSHGQGFNYGYTF,TGTGCCAGCAGTCATGGACAGGGTTTTAACTATGGCTACACCTTC
TRBV18,-,-,TRBJ2-4,CASSPLHEGGNIQYF,TGTGCCAGCTCACCACTACATGAGGGCGGAAACATTCAGTACTTC
TRBV3-1,-,-,TRBJ2-5,CASSLYSGETQYF,TGTGCCAGCAGCCTATACAGTGGGGAGACCCAGTACTTC
TRBV12-3/TRBV12-4,-,-,TRBJ1-5,CASSQNGGSQPQHF,TGTGCCAGCAGTCAGAACGGGGGCAGTCAGCCCCAGCATTTT
TRBV29-1,many,TRBD1,TRBJ1-5,CSVGGQPNQPQHF,TGCAGCGTTGGGGGACAGCCAAATCAGCCCCAGCATTTT
TRBV24-1,once,-,TRBJ2-2,CATSSRTGRVGELFF,TGTGCCACCAGCTCAAGGACAGGGAGGGTCGGGGAGCTGTTTTTT
TRBV4-1,many,-,TRBJ1-6,CASSQDGGLNSPLHF,TGCGCCAGCAGCCAAGACGGGGGGCTCAATTCACCCCTCCACTTT
TRBV10-3,-,-,TRBJ1-3,CAINAGNTIYF,TGTGCCATCAACGCTGGAAACACCATATATTTT
TRBV12-3/TRBV12-4,-,TRBD2,TRBJ2-2,CASRPYSGSLTGELFF,TGTGCCAGCAGGCCATATAGCGGGAGTCTTACCGGGGAGCTGTTTTTT
TRBV5-1,many,TRBD2,TRBJ2-2,CASSLGLAGAGELFF,TGCGCCAGCAGCCTGGGGCTAGCGGGAGCCGGGGAGCTGTTTTTT
TRBV3-1,few,-,TRBJ2-5,CASSPDLYQETQYF,TGTGCCAGCAGCCCGGACTTATACCAAGAGACCCAGTACTTC
TRBV7-8,many,TRBD2,TRBJ2-7,CASSFGTSGSSYEQYF,TGTGCCAGCAGCTTTGGGACTAGCGGGAGCTCCTACGAGCAGTACTTC
TRBV20-1,many,-,TRBJ2-1,CSAGGEYNEQFF,TGCAGTGCTGGCGGGGAGTACAATGAGCAGTTCTTC
TRBV6-5,many,-,TRBJ1-1,CASRLDGPGIEAFF,TGTGCCAGCAGATTGGACGGCCCGGGCATTGAAGCTTTCTTT
TRBV12-3/TRBV12-4,many,TRBD1,TRBJ1-1,CASSMTGTTEAFF,TGTGCCAGCAGTATGACAGGGACCACTGAAGCTTTCTTT
TRBV2,-,-,TRBJ1-3,CASSPDSPGNTIYF,TGTGCCAGCAGTCCCGACAGTCCTGGAAACACCATATATTTT
TRBV30,many,-,TRBJ1-2,CAWSDGYGYTF,TGTGCCTGGTCGGACGGCTATGGCTACACCTTC
TRBV20-1,many,-,TRBJ1-2,CSARVGVAYGYTF,TGCAGTGCTAGAGTAGGGGTAGCCTATGGCTACACCTTC
TRBV6-1,many,TRBD2,TRBJ2-7,CASSAIGRGAGVSYEQYF,TGTGCCAGCAGTGCCATCGGTAGAGGAGCGGGAGTCTCCTACGAGCAGTACTTC
TRBV6-2/TRBV6-3,-,-,TRBJ2-7,CASKDSDPYEQYF,TGTGCCAGCAAGGACTCAGATCCCTACGAGCAGTACTTC
TRBV4-2,few,TRBD2,TRBJ2-7,CASSGTSFHEQYF,TGTGCCAGCTCCGGGACTAGCTTCCACGAGCAGTACTTC
TRBV18,many,-,TRBJ2-7,CASSPPTQAYEQYF,TGTGCCAGCTCACCTCCCACCCAGGCCTACGAGCAGTACTTC
TRBV19,many,TRBD1,TRBJ1-1,CASSQYRGQSEAFF,TGTGCCAGTAGCCAATACAGGGGGCAGAGCGAAGCTTTCTTT
TRBV28,-,TRBD1,TRBJ1-5,CASSRDRGSDQPQHF,TGTGCCAGCAGTCGGGACAGGGGAAGCGATCAGCCCCAGCATTTT
TRBV12-3/TRBV12-4,-,-,TRBJ1-1,CASSPVGSEKAFF,TGTGCCAGCAGCCCCGTTGGGTCAGAAAAAGCTTTCTTT
TRBV2,many,TRBD1,TRBJ1-5,CASSELTGEQPQHF,TGTGCCAGCAGTGAATTGACAGGGGAACAGCCCCAGCATTTT
TRBV3-1,-,-,TRBJ1-2,CASSQAGRGYTF,TGTGCCAGCAGCCAAGCAGGGAGGGGCTACACCTTC
TRBV20-1,few,TRBD2,TRBJ2-1,CSALRGGVYNEQFF,TGCAGTGCCCTTCGGGGGGGGGTCTACAATGAGCAGTTCTTC
TRBV6-1,many,-,TRBJ2-7,CASNPRFPPSYEQYF,TGTGCCAGCAACCCAAGGTTCCCCCCTTCCTACGAGCAGTACTTC
TRBV20-1,many,TRBD2,TRBJ2-5,CSASGLAGGIETQYF,TGCAGTGCTAGCGGGCTAGCGGGAGGGATTGAGACCCAGTACTTC
TRBV6-4,many,-,TRBJ1-1,CASSDGAHTEAFF,TGTGCCAGCAGTGACGGGGCACACACTGAAGCTTTCTTT
TRBV5-1,-,TRBD2,TRBJ2-2,CASSAPGLAGVGTGELFF,TGCGCCAGCAGCGCACCGGGACTAGCGGGCGTCGGGACCGGGGAGCTGTTTTTT
TRBV24-1,many,-,TRBJ2-4,CATSDQYKDIQYF,TGTGCCACCAGTGATCAATACAAGGACATTCAGTACTTC
TRBV27,many,-,TRBJ1-2,CASSLSGSWRWGGGYTF,TGTGCCAGCAGTTTATCTGGTTCCTGGAGATGGGGCGGTGGCTACACCTTC
TRBV12-3/TRBV12-4,-,TRBD1,TRBJ1-2,CASSSLRGTAYGYTF,TGTGCCAGCAGTTCCCTCAGGGGGACTGCTTATGGCTACACCTTC
TRBV6-4,many,-,TRBJ2-2,CASTRLANFANTGELFF,TGTGCCAGCACTCGGCTAGCGAATTTCGCGAACACCGGGGAGCTGTTTTTT
TRBV12-3/TRBV12-4,many,TRBD1,TRBJ1-2,CASSFGRGPANYGYTF,TGTGCCAGCAGCTTCGGAAGGGGGCCAGCTAACTATGGCTACACCTTC
TRBV6-1,many,-,TRBJ1-2,CASSDGGSNYGYTF,TGTGCCAGCAGTGATGGGGGGTCTAACTATGGCTACACCTTC